Listed below are T cell receptor beta chains from one sample, sequenced in a study of blood T cells in healthy people across ages. MiXCR, run by TCRdb on the 5' RACE reads, gives a single entry per CDR3 protein. Here the sample spans 550,000 to 800,000 distinct CDR3 sequences, approximately 29% being singletons. Input material: blood. Receptors originate from a woman at least 80 years old in good health. Each CDR3 is given with its conserved first and last residue. Some rows mark clone size as missing; the rest say once, few, many or name a class of expanded clone.

clone_size v_call cdr3_aa
NA TRBV25-1 CASSGGDEAFF
NA TRBV29-1 CSVVSSSGRFSTDTQYF
NA TRBV2 CASSEAGHYGYTF
NA TRBV7-8 CASSADRTGVTGELFF
few TRBV11-2 CASSLNQGNTEAFF
many TRBV6-6 CASRNTGEETQYF
many TRBV4-2 CASSQAAGQPRAYEQYF
many TRBV11-2 CASSWAPGGNNEQFF
NA TRBV19 CASSMAGEDNSPLHF
many TRBV6-2/TRBV6-3 CASTRLGGADTQYF
few TRBV24-1 CATSDSYSYNEQFF
few TRBV5-1 CASRSSTEAFF
NA TRBV20-1 CSAGTRRLYEQYF
NA TRBV3-1 CACSQTGTGGYEQYF
NA TRBV7-2 CASSLRRIYGYTF
NA TRBV6-5 CASSPREAGNEKLFF
many TRBV7-9 CASSLGGPSEQFF
few TRBV20-1 CSASPGLGGYEQYF
few TRBV6-2/TRBV6-3 CASSYIQAAGSPLHF
NA TRBV7-9 CVSSPARTGNTEAFF
NA TRBV20-1 CSASPGRGSYEQYF
many TRBV27 CASRGQLNYGYTF
few TRBV12-3/TRBV12-4 CASSLEAHYSNQPQHF
many TRBV6-6 CASSLPDRAEQYF
few TRBV20-1 CSARDHQGEPGYTF
NA TRBV4-1 CASSPHSGRAGNEQFF
NA TRBV30 CAWYRGAGELFF
many TRBV27 CASSPPAVTYEQYF
many TRBV5-4 CASSSQGEGGYTF
few TRBV6-6 CASSLVTASKTQYF
many TRBV20-1 CSARDLTEGAYGYTF
few TRBV5-1 CASSLEQLANEQFF
many TRBV10-3 CAISGDRDRQFF
NA TRBV20-1 CSARDWMAGGYEQYF
NA TRBV5-1 CASSLFVGNTEAFF
NA TRBV20-1 CSARVDRGPGYTF
NA TRBV5-1 CASGLDRTLPADTQYF
many TRBV29-1 CSVENMGGYTF
few TRBV6-1 CASKRANTEAFF
many TRBV7-6 CASSSGTAAYYGYTF
NA TRBV12-3/TRBV12-4 CASSLRPGKNTEAFF
few TRBV7-2 CASSWGGGQPQHF
many TRBV2 CASSASTVRTDTQYF
many TRBV20-1 CSASSGTVYEQYF
few TRBV6-1 CASRGQGRGEQYF
NA TRBV6-1 CASSELRPTEAFF
few TRBV20-1 CSAREAQINQPQHF
NA TRBV9 CASSLGTVEQFF
NA TRBV27 CASSFPPTGGNSPLHF